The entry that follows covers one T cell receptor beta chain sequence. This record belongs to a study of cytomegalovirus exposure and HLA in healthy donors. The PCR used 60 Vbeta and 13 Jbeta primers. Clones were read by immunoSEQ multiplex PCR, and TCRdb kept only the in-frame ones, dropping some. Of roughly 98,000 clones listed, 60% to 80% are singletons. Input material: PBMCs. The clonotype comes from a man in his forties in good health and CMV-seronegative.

CDR3 in amino acids: CASSLRGRQAEAFF. CDR3 nucleotide sequence: TGTGCCAGCAGTCTCAGGGGGCGTCAAGCTGAAGCTTTCTTT. The V call is TRBV28, the J call TRBJ1-1, with 8 bases lining up with TRBD1. The J segment lost 6 bases and the V segment lost 5 bases, leaving 8 bases of the junction unmatched. Germline V CDR1 and CDR2: MDHEN, SYDVKM. The CDR3 totals 14 residues. The entire variable domain, with the rest obtained from reference TRBV28 and TRBJ1-1, is as follows: DVKVTQSSRYLVKRTGEKVFLECVQDMDHENMFWYRQDPGLGLRLIYFSYDVKMKEKGDIPEGYSVSREKKERFSLILESASTNQTSMYLCASSLRGRQAEAFFGQGTRLTVV.